The 4 T cell receptor beta chains below were found in one sample sequenced in a study of shared clonotypes between healthy human individuals. Produced via immunoSEQ multiplex PCR; TCRdb's table is partial and in-frame only. The sample has more than 2,000,000 clones; 85% to 95% are singletons. Sequenced: naive CD4+ T cells sorted from blood. Subset reported: CD45RA+ positively selected. Receptor source: a young man in good health.

The CDR3 spells CASSQDSGIRVYEQYF. The CDR3, as DNA: TGTGCCAGCAGCCAGGATAGCGGGATCCGGGTTTACGAGCAGTACTTC. The rearrangement uses TRBV7-2 and TRBJ2-7; 8 bases agree with TRBD2. CDR1 and CDR2 (germline): SGHTA, FQGNSA. Trimming removed 5 bases from V and 4 bases from J; junction bases left unmatched: 13. The CDR3 contains 16 residues.

Written as DNA, the CDR3 is TGCGCCAGCAGCTGGCGACCGGGCAGGGAGCTGTTTTTT. Translating gives CASSWRPGRELFF. The chain employs TRBV5-1 and TRBJ2-2; D remains unclear. With 3 bases removed from V and 9 bases from J, the gap between germline ends came to 12 bases. The CDR3 covers 13 residues. From germline, CDR1 is SGHRS and CDR2 YFSETQ. Together with reference TRBV5-1 and TRBJ2-2, the CDR3 gives the full variable domain: KAGVTQTPRYLIKTRGQQVTLSCSPISGHRSVSWYQQTPGQGLQFLFEYFSETQRNKGNFPGRFSGRQFSNSRSEMNVSTLELGDSALYLCASSWRPGRELFFGEGSRLTVL.

V usage is TRBV16 and J usage is TRBJ1-4, with D tentatively TRBD1 (5 bases). Germline V gene data show CDR1 as KGHSY and CDR2 as FQNENV. V was cut by 5 bases and J by 0 bases, with 13 bases left in between. The CDR3 has 16 residues. CDR3 nucleotides: TGTGCCAGCAGCTCCGGGGGAAGATCAACTAATGAAAAACTGTTTTTT. Translated, it gives CASSSGGRSTNEKLFF.

The genes are TRBV11-2 and TRBJ2-1; the D gene is possibly TRBD1 (7 bases). The germline V gene encodes CDR1 SGHAT and CDR2 FQNNGV. Trimming took 4 bases from V and 6 from J, leaving 22 bases between them. The CDR3 is 17 residues long. The CDR3, as DNA: TGTGCCAGCAGCTCGCGGTTGGGCAGGGGGGATATCAATGAGCAGTTCTTC. Translating it yields CASSSRLGRGDINEQFF.